The rows below give T cell receptor beta chains drawn from one sample of a study of cytomegalovirus exposure and HLA in healthy donors. The data were produced by immunoSEQ multiplex PCR, yet TCRdb's version contains in-frame clones alone and is incomplete. The data contain about 4,500 clones, 81% of them singletons. Sequenced: PBMCs. The receptors were gathered from a woman in her thirties or forties in good health and CMV-seropositive. Both conserved end residues are part of each CDR3. A D gene is named only where the DNA matches it firmly. Clone size is stated in some rows and not others, as once, few, many or a class when expanded.

.	TRBV29-1	TRBJ1-3	TRBD1	TGCAGCGTTGAAACAGGGGTGATCTCTGGAAACACCATATATTTT	CSVETGVISGNTIYF
.	TRBV30	TRBJ2-5	TRBD1	TGTGCCTGGAGTGTACAGACAGGGGGCGGGACCCAGTACTTC	CAWSVQTGGGTQYF
.	TRBV14	TRBJ2-7	.	TGTGCCAGCAGCCAACTCGGGACACCGCAGTACTTC	CASSQLGTPQYF
.	TRBV29-1	TRBJ1-3	TRBD1	TGCAGCGTACAGGGGGCAACAGGAAACACCATATATTTT	CSVQGATGNTIYF
few	TRBV6-5	TRBJ2-7	.	TGTGCCAGCAGTTACTCAGTACAGGGAACAGGCTACGAGCAGTACTTC	CASSYSVQGTGYEQYF
.	TRBV29-1	TRBJ1-5	TRBD1	TGCAGCGCCCAGACAGGGTTGAATCAGCCCCAGCATTTT	CSAQTGLNQPQHF
.	TRBV9	TRBJ2-1	.	TGTGCCAGCAGCGTAGTTGGGGGAGGTCTCGATGAGCAGTTCTTC	CASSVVGGGLDEQFF
.	TRBV29-1	TRBJ2-1	.	TGCAGCGTTGAAAAGACGACTAGTAGGGTCTTC	CSVEKTTSRVF
.	TRBV6-5	TRBJ1-1	.	TGTGCCAGCAGTTTTGGGGCAGGGGAGACTGAAGCTTTCTTT	CASSFGAGETEAFF
.	TRBV30	TRBJ1-5	.	TGTGCCTGGAGTCAGGGTCCAAATCAGCCCCAGCATTTT	CAWSQGPNQPQHF
.	TRBV30	TRBJ1-2	.	TGTGCCTGGACAGGCAGTTATAACTATGGCTACACCTTC	CAWTGSYNYGYTF
.	TRBV6-5	TRBJ2-7	.	TGTGCCAGCAGTTACTCCACAGGGTCCGGGCAGTACTTC	CASSYSTGSGQYF
few	TRBV29-1	TRBJ2-5	.	TGCAGCGTTGAGGGGGGACAGCAAGAGACCCAGTACTTC	CSVEGGQQETQYF
.	TRBV9	TRBJ2-5	TRBD1	TGTGCCAGCAGCGCATGGACAGGGGGTGAGACCCAGTACTTC	CASSAWTGGETQYF
.	TRBV30	TRBJ1-2	.	TGTGCCTGGAGGATACAGGGTTCGGATGGCTACACCTTC	CAWRIQGSDGYTF
.	TRBV6-5	TRBJ2-7	TRBD1	TGTGCCAGCAGTCCGACAGGGAACGTCGGCGAGCAGTACTTC	CASSPTGNVGEQYF
few	TRBV30	TRBJ1-4	TRBD1	TGTGCCTCACAGGGGATCGGTGAAACTAATGAAAAACTGTTTTTT	CASQGIGETNEKLFF
.	TRBV6-4	TRBJ1-5	.	TGTGCCAGCAGTGAGGGGGGGTCGGATAATCAGCCCCAGCATTTT	CASSEGGSDNQPQHF
.	TRBV30	TRBJ1-5	.	TGTGCCTGGGGCAGGGTCAGCAATTCTCAGCCCCAGCATTTT	CAWGRVSNSQPQHF
.	TRBV29-1	TRBJ1-5	.	TGCAGTGCGGGGGGGTTTGATCAGCCCCAGCATTTT	CSAGGFDQPQHF
.	TRBV5-4	TRBJ1-1	.	TGTGCCAGCAGCTTGGCAGGGGACACTGAAGCTTTCTTT	CASSLAGDTEAFF
once	TRBV29-1	TRBJ1-1	.	TGCAGCGTTGACGGCAGGTACTTAGGGGACACTGAAGCTTTCTTT	CSVDGRYLGDTEAFF
.	TRBV6-1	TRBJ1-5	.	TGTGCCAGCAGTCGGGGGAGCCATCAGCCCCAGCATTTT	CASSRGSHQPQHF
.	TRBV30	TRBJ1-5	TRBD1	TGTGCCTGGGCACAGGGGGATCAGCCCCAGCATTTT	CAWAQGDQPQHF
.	TRBV25-1	TRBJ2-7	.	TGTGCCAGCAGTGAATCTCTGGGAGTAGCTTCAGAGCAGTACTTC	CASSESLGVASEQYF
.	TRBV30	TRBJ2-7	TRBD2	TGTGCCTGGAGCGAGCGGGAGCCCTACGAGCAGTACTTC	CAWSEREPYEQYF
once	TRBV30	TRBJ2-3	.	TGTGCCTGGAGTACTCAGGGGTCGAATACGCAGTATTTT	CAWSTQGSNTQYF
once	TRBV18	TRBJ2-7	TRBD1	TGTGCCAGCTCACCACTGGGACAGGATTACGAGCAGTACTTC	CASSPLGQDYEQYF
.	TRBV27	TRBJ1-5	.	TGTGCCAGCAGCTTCCGAGGGGGTCCGCAGCCCCAGCATTTT	CASSFRGGPQPQHF
.	TRBV30	TRBJ2-5	TRBD1	TGTGCCTGGAACCAGGGGGCTGAGACCCAGTACTTC	CAWNQGAETQYF
.	TRBV6-5	TRBJ1-1	.	TGTGCCAGCAGTTACTCGGTTCGGGGGAGAGAAGCTTTCTTT	CASSYSVRGREAFF
.	TRBV7-8	TRBJ1-5	.	TGTGCCAGCAGCTTTGCAGCGGGGCCAGGCTTCAATCAGCCCCAGCATTTT	CASSFAAGPGFNQPQHF
.	TRBV29-1	TRBJ2-3	.	TGCAGCTTCTCTCGACTATCTTCCACAGATACGCAGTATTTT	CSFSRLSSTDTQYF
.	TRBV30	TRBJ2-3	.	TGTGCCTGGAGTGAAGTAGCGCCAGATACGCAGTATTTT	CAWSEVAPDTQYF
.	TRBV7-9	TRBJ2-5	.	TGTGCCAGCAGCTTAGTGGGGAGAGAGACCCAGTACTTC	CASSLVGRETQYF
.	TRBV11-3	TRBJ2-1	.	TGTGCCAGCAGCTTATTCCAGGACAATGAGCAGTTCTTC	CASSLFQDNEQFF
.	TRBV30	TRBJ1-1	.	TGTGCCTGGAGTGTCTCGGGAGTAGCTTTCTTT	CAWSVSGVAFF
.	TRBV30	TRBJ2-2	.	TGTGCCTGGAGTGTACTGGAGCGGGTTTCCGGGGAGCTGTTTTTT	CAWSVLERVSGELFF
.	TRBV29-1	TRBJ2-5	.	TGCAGCGTTGAAAAGACTCACCGGGAGACCCAGTACTTC	CSVEKTHRETQYF
.	TRBV2	TRBJ2-1	TRBD1	TGTGCCAGCAGCCGGGACAGTAACAATGAGCAGTTCTTC	CASSRDSNNEQFF
.	TRBV28	TRBJ2-7	TRBD1	TGTGCCAGCAGCCCGGGACAGGGGGCCCCCAGCTCCTACGAGCAGTACTTC	CASSPGQGAPSSYEQYF
.	TRBV29-1	TRBJ2-5	TRBD1	TGCAGCGTCCCTACAGGGGGAACAGAGACCCAGTACTTC	CSVPTGGTETQYF
.	TRBV15	TRBJ2-1	.	TGTGCCACCAGCAGAGTCGCGGGGTTCTCCTACAATGAGCAGTTCTTC	CATSRVAGFSYNEQFF
.	TRBV25-1	TRBJ1-1	.	TGTGCCAGCAGTGAACGGGGACTGCTGAACACTGAAGCTTTCTTT	CASSERGLLNTEAFF
large	TRBV28	TRBJ2-2	.	TGTGCCAGCAGTTTCCGGGGCACCGGGGAGCTGTTTTTT	CASSFRGTGELFF
.	TRBV30	TRBJ2-5	.	TGTGCCTGGAGTGTATTCCGGGAGACCCAGTACTTC	CAWSVFRETQYF
.	TRBV29-1	TRBJ1-2	.	TGCAGCGTTGATTCGGGGACTTCAAACTATGGCTACACCTTC	CSVDSGTSNYGYTF
.	TRBV30	TRBJ2-7	TRBD2	TGTGCCTGGAGTAGCGGGGGGCAAACCTACGAGCAGTACTTC	CAWSSGGQTYEQYF
.	TRBV30	TRBJ2-7	TRBD1	TGTGCCTGGAGTATACAGGGGGGTAACTACGAGCAGTACTTC	CAWSIQGGNYEQYF
.	TRBV30	TRBJ1-2	.	TGTGCCTGGTCGCACTACAGGGAAAACTATGGCTACACCTTC	CAWSHYRENYGYTF
.	TRBV5-6	TRBJ2-7	.	TGTGCCAGCAGCTTGGCGGGGGACTTCGGGTGTTTC	CASSLAGDFGCF
.	TRBV29-1	TRBJ2-1	TRBD1	TGCAGCGCCCTCAGGGGGTCCTACAATGAGCAGTTCTTC	CSALRGSYNEQFF